This T cell receptor beta chain was sequenced during a study of identical twins. This clonotype was found a few times. The antigen is not known. General observations from the study: Interpretation of the results relied on cross-sectional statistical analysis and not on following the same donors.

Germline CDR1 SGHRS, CDR2 YFSETQ. V was trimmed by 6 bases and J by 7 bases, leaving 13 bases between them. CDR3 size: 12 residues. In TCRdb, the 5' RACE reads were re-called with MiXCR into one record per CDR3 protein. Altogether 510,000 or so distinct CDR3 sequences are present, roughly 15% being singletons, with the ten largest covering 0.35% to 0.45%. This sample also belongs to another study, concerning yellow fever vaccine responses in identical twins. That paper adds: Reportedly, the T cell response mounted by twins to vaccine seemed partly convergent, partly personalized.

The gene calls are TRBV5-1 and TRBJ2-5; D may be TRBD2 (5 bases). The clonotype was recovered from a woman between 18 and 29 years old in good health. The material sequenced was CD4+ T cells sorted from blood. CDR3 bases: TGCGCCAGCAACTCTCCCGAGGGGACCCAGTACTTC. It translates to CASNSPEGTQYF.